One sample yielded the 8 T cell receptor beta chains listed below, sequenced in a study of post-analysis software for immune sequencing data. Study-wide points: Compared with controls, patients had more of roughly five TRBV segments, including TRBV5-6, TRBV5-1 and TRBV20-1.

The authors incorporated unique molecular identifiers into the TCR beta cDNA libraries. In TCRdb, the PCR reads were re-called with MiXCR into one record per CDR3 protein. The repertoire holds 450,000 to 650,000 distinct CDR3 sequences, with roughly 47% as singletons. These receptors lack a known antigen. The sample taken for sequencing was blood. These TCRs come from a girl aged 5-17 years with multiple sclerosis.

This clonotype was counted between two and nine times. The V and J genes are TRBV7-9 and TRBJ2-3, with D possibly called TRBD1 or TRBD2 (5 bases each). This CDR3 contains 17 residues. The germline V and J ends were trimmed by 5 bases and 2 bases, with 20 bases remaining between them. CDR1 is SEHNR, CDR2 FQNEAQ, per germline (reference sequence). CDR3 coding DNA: TGTGCCAGCAGCGTAGGGGAGAGCGGAACCGTCACAGATACGCAGTATTTT. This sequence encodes CASSVGESGTVTDTQYF. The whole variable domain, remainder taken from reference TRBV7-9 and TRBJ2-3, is DTGVSQNPRHKITKRGQNVTFRCDPISEHNRLYWYRQTLGQGPEFLTYFQNEAQLEKSRLLSDRFSAERPKGSFSTLEIQRTEQGDSAMYLCASSVGESGTVTDTQYFGPGTRLTVL.

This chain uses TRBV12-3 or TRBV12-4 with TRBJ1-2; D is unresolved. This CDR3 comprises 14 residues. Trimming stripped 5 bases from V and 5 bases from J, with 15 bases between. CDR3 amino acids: CASSRSTVVYGYTF. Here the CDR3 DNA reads TGTGCCAGCAGTCGCAGTACGGTAGTATATGGCTACACCTTC.

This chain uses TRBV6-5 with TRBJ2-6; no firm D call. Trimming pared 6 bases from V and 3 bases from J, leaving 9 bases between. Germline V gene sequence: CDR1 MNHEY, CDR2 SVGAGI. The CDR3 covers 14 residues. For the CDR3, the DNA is TGTGCCAGCAGCTCTCCTCATGGGGCCAACGTCCTGACTTTC. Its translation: CASSSPHGANVLTF.

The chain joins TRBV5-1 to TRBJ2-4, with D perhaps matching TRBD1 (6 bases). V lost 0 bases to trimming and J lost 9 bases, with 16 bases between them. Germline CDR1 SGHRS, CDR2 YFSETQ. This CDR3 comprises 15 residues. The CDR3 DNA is TGCGCCAGCAGCTTGGTGGGGGCCCAGGACGGCATTCAGTACTTC. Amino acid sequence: CASSLVGAQDGIQYF.

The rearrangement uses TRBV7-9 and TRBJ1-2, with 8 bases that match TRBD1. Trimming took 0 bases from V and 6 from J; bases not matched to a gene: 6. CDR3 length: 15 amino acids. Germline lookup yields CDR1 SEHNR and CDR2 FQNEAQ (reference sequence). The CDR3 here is CASSLATGGFDGYTF. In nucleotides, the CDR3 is TGTGCCAGCAGCTTAGCAACAGGGGGATTCGATGGCTACACCTTC.

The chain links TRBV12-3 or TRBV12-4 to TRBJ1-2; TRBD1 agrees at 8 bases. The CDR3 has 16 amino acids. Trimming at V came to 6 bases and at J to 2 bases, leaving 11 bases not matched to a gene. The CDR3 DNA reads TGTGCCAGCAGCCCTCCTCTCAGGGGGCAAAACTATGGCTACACCTTC. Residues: CASSPPLRGQNYGYTF.

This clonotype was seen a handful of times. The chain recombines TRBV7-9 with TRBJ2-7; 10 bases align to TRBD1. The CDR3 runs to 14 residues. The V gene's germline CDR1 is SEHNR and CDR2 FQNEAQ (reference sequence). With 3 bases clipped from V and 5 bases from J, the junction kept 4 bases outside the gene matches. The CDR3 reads CASSFTGTGDEQYF. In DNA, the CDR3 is TGTGCCAGCAGCTTTACCGGGACAGGGGACGAGCAGTACTTC. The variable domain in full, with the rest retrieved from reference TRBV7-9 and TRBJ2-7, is DTGVSQNPRHKITKRGQNVTFRCDPISEHNRLYWYRQTLGQGPEFLTYFQNEAQLEKSRLLSDRFSAERPKGSFSTLEIQRTEQGDSAMYLCASSFTGTGDEQYFGPGTRLTVT.

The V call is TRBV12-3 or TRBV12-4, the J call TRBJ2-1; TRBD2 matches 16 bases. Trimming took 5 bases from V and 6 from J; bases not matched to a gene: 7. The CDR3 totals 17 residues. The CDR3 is CASSLGGTSGRANEQFF. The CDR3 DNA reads TGTGCCAGCAGTCTCGGGGGGACTAGCGGGAGGGCCAATGAGCAGTTCTTC.